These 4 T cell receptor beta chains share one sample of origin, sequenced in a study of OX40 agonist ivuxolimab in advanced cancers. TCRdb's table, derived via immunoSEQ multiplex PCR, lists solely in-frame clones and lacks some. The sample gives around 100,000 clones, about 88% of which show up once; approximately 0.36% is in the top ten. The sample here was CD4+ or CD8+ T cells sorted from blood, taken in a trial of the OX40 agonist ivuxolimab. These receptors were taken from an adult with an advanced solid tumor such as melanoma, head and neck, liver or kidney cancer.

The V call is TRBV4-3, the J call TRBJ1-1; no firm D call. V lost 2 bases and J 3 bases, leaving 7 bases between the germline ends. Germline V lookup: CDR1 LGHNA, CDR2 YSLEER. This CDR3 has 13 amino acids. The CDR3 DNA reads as TGCGCCAGCAGCCAACTTAGAGACACTGAAGCTTTCTTT. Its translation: CASSQLRDTEAFF.

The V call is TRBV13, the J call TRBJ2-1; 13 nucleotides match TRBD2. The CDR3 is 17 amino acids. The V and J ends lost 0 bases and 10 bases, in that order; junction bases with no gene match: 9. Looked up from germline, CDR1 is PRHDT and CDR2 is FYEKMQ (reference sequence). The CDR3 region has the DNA TGTGCCAGCAGCTTAGGCGCGGGGCGGACTAGCGGGGGCGAGCAGTTCTTC. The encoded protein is CASSLGAGRTSGGEQFF.

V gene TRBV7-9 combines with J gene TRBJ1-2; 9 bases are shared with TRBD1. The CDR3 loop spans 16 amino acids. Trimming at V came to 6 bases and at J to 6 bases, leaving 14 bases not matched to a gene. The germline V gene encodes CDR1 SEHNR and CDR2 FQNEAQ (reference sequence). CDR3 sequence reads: CASSHGFLQGADGYTF. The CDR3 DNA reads TGTGCCAGCAGTCATGGATTTTTACAGGGGGCGGATGGCTACACCTTC.

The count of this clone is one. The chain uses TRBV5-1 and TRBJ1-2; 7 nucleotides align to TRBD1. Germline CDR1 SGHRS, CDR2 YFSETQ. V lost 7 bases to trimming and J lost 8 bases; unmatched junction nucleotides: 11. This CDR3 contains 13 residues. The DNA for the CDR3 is TGCGCCAGCGGCCTTGAAGGGGGCGAAGGCTACACCTTC. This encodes CASGLEGGEGYTF. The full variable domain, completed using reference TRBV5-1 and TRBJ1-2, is KAGVTQTPRYLIKTRGQQVTLSCSPISGHRSVSWYQQTPGQGLQFLFEYFSETQRNKGNFPGRFSGRQFSNSRSEMNVSTLELGDSALYLCASGLEGGEGYTFGSGTRLTVV.